This T cell receptor beta chain is from a study of blood T cells in healthy people across ages. It was with a sample-barcoded 5' primer and a J-beta primer mix that a second PCR of about 6 to 11 cycles was run. TCRdb processed the 5' RACE reads anew with MiXCR; each CDR3 protein has one entry. The sample lists about 1.1 million distinct CDR3 sequences; roughly two fifths were seen once. The ends were cut back, 3 bases at V and 5 bases at J, with 10 bases in the middle. Germline CDR1 DFQATT, CDR2 SNEGSKA (reference sequence). The CDR3 is made up of 12 amino acids. Sequenced: blood. The origin of this receptor is a man aged 18 to 30 in good health. This rearrangement joins TRBV20-1 to TRBJ1-1; no reliable D call. The DNA for the CDR3 is TGCAGTGCTAGTGGGCCCACTACTGAAGCTTTCTTT. It encodes CSASGPTTEAFF.